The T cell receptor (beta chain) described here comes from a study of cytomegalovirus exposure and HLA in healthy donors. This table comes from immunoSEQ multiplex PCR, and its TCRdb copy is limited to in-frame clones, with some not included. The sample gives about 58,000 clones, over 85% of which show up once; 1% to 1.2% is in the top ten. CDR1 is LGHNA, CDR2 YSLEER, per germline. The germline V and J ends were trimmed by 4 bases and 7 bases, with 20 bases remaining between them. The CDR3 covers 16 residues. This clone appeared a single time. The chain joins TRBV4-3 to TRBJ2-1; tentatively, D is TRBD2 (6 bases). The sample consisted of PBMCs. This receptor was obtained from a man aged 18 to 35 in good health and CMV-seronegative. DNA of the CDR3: TGCGCCAGCAGCCCCCGAACGGGACTGAGTCAAAATGAGCAGTTCTTC. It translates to CASSPRTGLSQNEQFF.